This TCR beta chain was recovered during a study of response to subunit inactivated influenza vaccine. TCRdb recomputed calls from the RT-PCR reads with MiXCR, one row per CDR3 protein. The sample consists of about 240,000 distinct CDR3 sequences, more than 9% of them appearing once. General study findings and limits: T cells newly recruited by each seasonal influenza vaccination are few, the authors suggested.

In its sample, this clonotype was seen a few times. Its antigen is still unknown. The junction had 4 bases not matched to a gene; V was cut back by 3 bases and J by 0 bases. Germline values: CDR1 WSHSY, CDR2 SAAADI. There are 15 residues in the CDR3. The rearrangement joins TRBV10-2 to TRBJ2-5, with 7 bases fitting TRBD1. The sample here was non-naive T cells sorted from PBMCs, taken less than 15 days before vaccination. The sequence was collected from a man aged 50-60 years who received an inactivated influenza vaccine. CDR3 protein: CASSDLQGYQETQYF. The CDR3 DNA follows: TGCGCCAGCAGTGATCTACAGGGGTACCAAGAGACCCAGTACTTC.